This TCR beta chain emerged from a study of T-cell reconstitution after alpha-beta-depleted transplantation in children. During its preparation, the TCRbeta library received unique molecular identifiers. TCRdb re-analysed the PCR reads in MiXCR, keeping a single row per CDR3 protein. The sample consists of some 600,000 distinct CDR3 sequences, roughly 17% of them appearing once. This clonotype was recorded many times. This receptor was taken from a human donor who donated a stem cell graft to a child with acute myeloid leukemia. The starting material was PBMCs from the stem cell graft donor, obtained from the stem cell graft.

The CDR3 DNA is TGCAGCGTTGAAGGAGGTAGGGACACTGAAGCTTTCTTT. This translates into CSVEGGRDTEAFF. V gene TRBV29-1 combines with J gene TRBJ1-1; D unclear. CDR1 and CDR2 (germline): SQVTM, ANQGSEA. Deletions cut 1 base from V and 3 bases from J, with 9 bases between. The CDR3 runs to 13 residues.